A selection of T cell receptor beta chains follows, all from one sample in a study of OX40 agonist ivuxolimab in advanced cancers. Measured with immunoSEQ multiplex PCR; TCRdb has only the in-frame clones, and not every one. Here the sample spans about 90,000 clones, under 95% being singletons. The sample consisted of CD4+ or CD8+ T cells sorted from blood, taken in a trial of the OX40 agonist ivuxolimab. Receptors originate from an adult with an advanced solid tumor such as melanoma, head and neck, liver or kidney cancer. CDR3s include the opening cysteine and the closing phenylalanine or tryptophan. A D gene is named only where the DNA matches it firmly. The size field is filled for only some rows; it gives once, few, many or a size class.

d_call j_call clone_size v_call cdr3_aa cdr3_nt
- TRBJ2-1 once TRBV11-3 CASSLDSYNEQFF TGTGCCAGCAGCTTAGACAGCTACAATGAGCAGTTCTTC
TRBD2 TRBJ2-3 - TRBV6-4 CASSGTSGRADTQYF TGTGCCAGCAGTGGGACTAGCGGGAGGGCAGATACGCAGTATTTT
- TRBJ2-1 - TRBV4-1 CASSQAPGSSYNEQFF TGCGCCAGCAGCCAAGCTCCCGGGAGCTCCTACAATGAGCAGTTCTTC
- TRBJ2-5 - TRBV10-1 CASSWQVGETQYF TGCGCCAGCAGTTGGCAGGTTGGAGAGACCCAGTACTTC
- TRBJ2-7 - TRBV5-6 CASSRTDSYEQYF TGTGCCAGCAGCAGGACAGACTCCTACGAGCAGTACTTC
- TRBJ2-5 - TRBV11-3 CASSLSKTRETQYF TGTGCCAGCAGCTTATCCAAGACCCGGGAGACCCAGTACTTC
- TRBJ2-3 - TRBV2 CASSPTGDTQYF TGTGCCAGCAGTCCTACAGGGGATACGCAGTATTTT
TRBD1 TRBJ1-1 - TRBV7-9 CASSEQGTNTEAFF TGTGCCAGCAGCGAACAGGGGACGAACACTGAAGCTTTCTTT
TRBD1 TRBJ2-7 - TRBV7-6 CASSLRAGGALTPYEQYF TGTGCCAGCAGCTTACGGGCAGGGGGCGCGTTGACACCCTACGAGCAGTACTTC
- TRBJ1-5 - TRBV7-2 CASSLAPTGNQPQHF TGTGCCAGCAGCTTAGCGCCCACAGGGAATCAGCCCCAGCATTTT
- TRBJ1-6 - TRBV18 CASSKDRTNSPLHF TGTGCCAGCTCTAAGGACAGAACCAATTCACCCCTCCACTTT
TRBD1 TRBJ2-3 - TRBV5-4 CASSRPGTGASDTQYF TGTGCCAGCAGCCGACCCGGGACAGGGGCTTCGGATACGCAGTATTTT
- TRBJ2-7 once TRBV2 CASKWGRTEGYEQYF TGTGCCAGTAAGTGGGGCAGAACCGAGGGGTACGAGCAGTACTTC
TRBD1 TRBJ2-7 - TRBV28 CASRKGQRNSYEQYF TGTGCCAGCAGGAAGGGACAGCGCAACTCCTACGAGCAGTACTTC
TRBD2 TRBJ2-1 once TRBV14 CASSQDYRVSGTAYNEQFF TGTGCCAGCAGCCAAGATTATCGGGTTAGCGGGACCGCCTACAATGAGCAGTTCTTC
TRBD2 TRBJ2-5 - TRBV11-1 CASSPGLASIQETQYF TGTGCCAGCAGCCCAGGACTAGCGAGTATCCAAGAGACCCAGTACTTC
TRBD1 TRBJ2-7 - TRBV9 CASSAQPGTGTYEQYF TGTGCCAGCAGCGCCCAACCCGGGACAGGGACGTACGAGCAGTACTTC